The rows below give T cell receptor beta chains drawn from one sample of a study of T-cell reconstitution after alpha-beta-depleted transplantation in children. MiXCR was run by TCRdb on the PCR reads, yielding one entry per CDR3 protein. The profile shows 500,000 to 750,000 distinct CDR3 sequences, approximately 12% of them singletons. Specimen: PBMCs, mostly from graft donor cells, collected 360 days after TCRalphabeta/CD19-depleted stem cell transplant. These receptors all come from a male patient under 18 who had a stem cell transplant for acute myeloid leukemia, so the T cells may come from the graft donor. CDR3s include the opening cysteine and the closing phenylalanine or tryptophan. A D gene is named only where the DNA matches it firmly. Clone size is given for some rows only: seen once, a few or many times, or a class if the clone is expanded.

J gene,V gene,clone size,D gene,CDR3 protein,CDR3 DNA
TRBJ1-1,TRBV30,NA,NA,CAWSVMGTEAFF,TGTGCCTGGAGTGTTATGGGAACTGAAGCTTTCTTT
TRBJ2-5,TRBV6-1,NA,NA,CASRNGRQYLQETQYF,TGTGCCAGCAGGAATGGACGACAATACTTACAAGAGACCCAGTACTTC
TRBJ2-7,TRBV28,NA,TRBD2,CASSPLASLAGAYEQYF,TGTGCCAGCAGTCCTCTAGCTAGTCTAGCGGGAGCCTACGAGCAGTACTTC
TRBJ2-7,TRBV28,many,NA,CASSRYEQYF,TGTGCCAGCAGTAGATACGAGCAGTACTTC
TRBJ1-2,TRBV5-1,once,TRBD1,CASSLATGHGYTF,TGCGCCAGCAGCTTGGCGACAGGGCATGGCTACACCTTC
TRBJ2-1,TRBV7-2,many,NA,CASSPPGRYNEQFF,TGTGCCAGCAGCCCGCCCGGACGGTACAATGAGCAGTTCTTC
TRBJ2-7,TRBV21-1,few,NA,CASSKSTRGDCYEQYF,TGTGCCAGCAGCAAAAGCACCAGGGGGGACTGCTACGAGCAGTACTTC
TRBJ2-7,TRBV7-8,few,TRBD1,CASSPGQSSPLYEQYF,TGTGCCAGCAGCCCGGGACAGTCGTCCCCCCTGTACGAGCAGTACTTC
TRBJ2-1,TRBV28,NA,TRBD2,CASSFAGGDNEQFF,TGTGCCAGCAGTTTCGCGGGAGGGGACAATGAGCAGTTCTTC
TRBJ2-3,TRBV5-1,NA,NA,CASSSGLNPSTDTQYF,TGCGCCAGCAGCTCGGGACTCAACCCTAGCACAGATACGCAGTATTTT
TRBJ1-1,TRBV28,many,NA,CASSTGAGVTEAFF,TGTGCCAGCTCAACGGGGGCGGGGGTCACTGAAGCTTTCTTT
TRBJ1-1,TRBV5-5,NA,NA,CASSWTVDTEAFF,TGTGCCAGCAGCTGGACGGTGGACACTGAAGCTTTCTTT
TRBJ2-3,TRBV27,many,NA,CASSLRADTQYF,TGTGCCAGCAGCTTGAGGGCAGATACGCAGTATTTT
TRBJ1-4,TRBV6-5,few,NA,CASSYEGPWDSNEKLFF,TGTGCCAGCAGTTACGAAGGTCCCTGGGACTCTAATGAAAAACTGTTTTTT
TRBJ2-1,TRBV6-2/TRBV6-3,few,TRBD2,CASIPSGHYNEQFF,TGTGCCAGCATCCCTAGCGGGCACTACAATGAGCAGTTCTTC
TRBJ2-7,TRBV15,NA,TRBD1,CATSRFLGTGGYEQYF,TGTGCCACCAGCAGATTTCTAGGGACAGGGGGCTACGAGCAGTACTTC
TRBJ1-4,TRBV28,few,TRBD1,CASRHRTGDEKLFF,TGTGCCAGCAGACACAGGACAGGGGATGAAAAACTGTTTTTT
TRBJ2-3,TRBV12-3/TRBV12-4,NA,NA,CASSGEGSAVDTQYF,TGTGCCAGCAGCGGAGAAGGGTCGGCCGTGGATACGCAGTATTTT
TRBJ2-3,TRBV20-1,few,NA,CSAKGPDTQYF,TGCAGTGCTAAGGGACCAGATACGCAGTATTTT
TRBJ1-5,TRBV5-4,NA,TRBD1,CASSPIRTGDDQPQHF,TGTGCCAGCAGCCCGATAAGGACAGGGGACGATCAGCCCCAGCATTTT
TRBJ2-3,TRBV28,NA,TRBD1,CASSFPGQLDTQYF,TGTGCCAGCAGTTTCCCGGGACAGCTCGATACGCAGTATTTT
TRBJ2-2,TRBV28,many,TRBD2,CASSFAGLAGGPHTGELFF,TGTGCCAGCAGTTTCGCGGGACTAGCGGGAGGGCCGCACACCGGGGAGCTGTTTTTT
TRBJ2-7,TRBV9,NA,TRBD1,CASSVEGGQGYEQYF,TGTGCCAGCAGCGTAGAAGGGGGACAGGGCTACGAGCAGTACTTC
TRBJ2-2,TRBV4-2,many,TRBD1,CASSQDRGWITGELFF,TGTGCCAGCAGCCAGGACAGGGGTTGGATCACCGGGGAGCTGTTTTTT
TRBJ2-7,TRBV7-6,few,NA,CASSLTGFGSEQYF,TGTGCCAGCAGCTTAACGGGGTTTGGAAGCGAGCAGTACTTC
TRBJ1-5,TRBV29-1,NA,NA,CSAAGQGSNQPQHF,TGCAGCGCGGCGGGGCAGGGTAGCAATCAGCCCCAGCATTTT
TRBJ2-6,TRBV11-2,few,NA,CASSLDRGAGYGANVLTF,TGTGCCAGCAGCTTAGATCGGGGAGCGGGCTACGGGGCCAACGTCCTGACTTTC
TRBJ2-5,TRBV5-1,few,TRBD2,CASSLEGGDQETQYF,TGCGCCAGCAGCTTGGAGGGAGGGGACCAAGAGACCCAGTACTTC
TRBJ2-7,TRBV18,many,TRBD1,CASSLLDRDEQYF,TGTGCCAGCTCACTATTAGACAGGGACGAGCAGTACTTC
TRBJ2-3,TRBV7-2,NA,NA,CASNPGGPDTQYF,TGTGCCAGCAACCCCGGGGGGCCAGATACGCAGTATTTT
TRBJ2-7,TRBV3-1,NA,TRBD2,CASSQVRLAGEQYF,TGTGCCAGCAGCCAAGTTCGGCTAGCGGGTGAGCAGTACTTC
TRBJ2-1,TRBV5-1,NA,TRBD1,CASSYRQGSSFGGYNEQFF,TGCGCCAGCAGCTACAGACAGGGGAGTAGTTTTGGGGGATACAATGAGCAGTTCTTC
TRBJ2-5,TRBV20-1,NA,NA,CCARVSGRYLQETQYF,TGCTGTGCTAGAGTTTCAGGGCGATACCTCCAAGAGACCCAGTACTTC
TRBJ2-1,TRBV30,few,NA,CAWILGTEVNEQFF,TGTGCCTGGATCCTTGGGACTGAGGTGAATGAGCAGTTCTTC
TRBJ2-2,TRBV29-1,NA,TRBD2,CSVGLAGSNTGELFF,TGCAGCGTCGGACTAGCGGGATCGAACACCGGGGAGCTGTTTTTT